Listed below are T cell receptor beta chains from one sample, sequenced in a study of technical replicates of blood from a few donors. Profiled with immunoSEQ multiplex PCR; TCRdb holds only in-frame clones, not every one. The table shows around 67,000 clones, with more than 75% occurring only once. The sequencing sample was made of PBMCs. The receptors were sampled from a human donor in good health. Some clones in this sample may be carry-over from other donors' samples. The CDR3 runs from the conserved cysteine through the conserved F or W. Some rows mark clone size as missing; the rest say once, few, many or name a class of expanded clone.

CDR3 length	clone size	J gene	V gene	CDR3 protein
14	-	TRBJ1-2	TRBV10-2	CASSESPGVYGYTF
16	-	TRBJ2-3	TRBV7-8	CASTRGPDRATDTQYF
14	-	TRBJ2-1	TRBV6-4	CASTRGPGTGEQFF
14	-	TRBJ1-1	TRBV30	CAWRGDRWNTEAFF
12	-	TRBJ2-3	TRBV12-5	CASGLVGSTQYF
15	-	TRBJ2-7	TRBV5-6	CASSLGSGGKHEQYF
15	-	TRBJ2-2	TRBV5-1	CASSLGGLNTGELFF
14	-	TRBJ2-1	TRBV7-3	CASSLLTSGDEQFF
16	-	TRBJ2-5	TRBV7-6	CASSLSREVNKETQYF
16	-	TRBJ1-2	TRBV7-2	CASSLMDRGLGFGYTF
13	-	TRBJ1-1	TRBV10-3	CAISSQGIAEAFF
16	-	TRBJ1-6	TRBV4-3	CASSPSRGHYNSPLHF
14	-	TRBJ2-1	TRBV27	CASSFEGLVNEQFF
15	-	TRBJ2-7	TRBV4-3	CASSQESWTIYEQYF
16	once	TRBJ1-4	TRBV15	CATSRDLWATNEKLFF
14	-	TRBJ1-4	TRBV11-2	CASSRGATNEKLFF
15	once	TRBJ1-3	TRBV15	CATSRDRGSGNTIYF
15	-	TRBJ2-1	TRBV6-4	CASSDGDREITEQFF
14	-	TRBJ2-7	TRBV7-9	CASSPADRTYEQYF
17	-	TRBJ1-1	TRBV4-1	CASSLPWQGPIGPEAFF
21	-	TRBJ1-5	TRBV23-1	CASSQFRGQGRIGFNNQPQHF
15	-	TRBJ2-5	TRBV7-2	CASSLSSRYQETQYF
15	few	TRBJ1-6	TRBV15	CATSRGQARGSPLHF
16	few	TRBJ2-7	TRBV7-6	CASSQTTSGGPGGEYF
13	-	TRBJ1-1	TRBV11-2	CASSLAVNTEAFF
14	-	TRBJ2-7	TRBV7-8	CASSISGRADEQYF
17	-	TRBJ2-2	TRBV9	CASSGGLAHPDTGELFF
16	once	TRBJ2-2	TRBV7-2	CASSPGDIFSPGELFF
16	-	TRBJ1-2	TRBV6-6	CASSRTGAPSNYGYTF
14	once	TRBJ1-2	TRBV27	CASSRTGVNYGYTF
16	few	TRBJ1-2	TRBV7-8	CASSYWVGQGDYGYTF
14	-	TRBJ2-7	TRBV5-8	CASRLRGSSYEQYF
15	-	TRBJ2-3	TRBV4-3	CASSQDYRGTDTQYF
15	-	TRBJ1-2	TRBV28	CASSLNRYSNYGYTF
16	-	TRBJ2-5	TRBV10-3	CAISESTRGSGETQYF